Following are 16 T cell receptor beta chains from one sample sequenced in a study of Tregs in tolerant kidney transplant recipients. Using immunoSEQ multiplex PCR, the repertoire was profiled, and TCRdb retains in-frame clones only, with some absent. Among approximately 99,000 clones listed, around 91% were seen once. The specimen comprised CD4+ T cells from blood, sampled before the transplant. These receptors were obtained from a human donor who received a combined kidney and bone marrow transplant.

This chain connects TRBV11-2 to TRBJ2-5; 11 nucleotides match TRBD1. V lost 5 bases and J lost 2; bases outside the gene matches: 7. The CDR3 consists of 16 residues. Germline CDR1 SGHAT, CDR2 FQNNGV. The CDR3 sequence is CASSPRDRGRQETQYF. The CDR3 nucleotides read TGTGCCAGCAGCCCTCGGGACAGGGGGAGGCAAGAGACCCAGTACTTC.

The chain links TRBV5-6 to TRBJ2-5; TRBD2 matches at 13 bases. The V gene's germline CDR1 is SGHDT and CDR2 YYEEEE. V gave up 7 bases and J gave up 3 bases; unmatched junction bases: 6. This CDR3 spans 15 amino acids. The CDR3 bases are TGTGCCAGCTCCCAACTAGCGGGGGGGGAAGAGACCCAGTACTTC. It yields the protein CASSQLAGGEETQYF.

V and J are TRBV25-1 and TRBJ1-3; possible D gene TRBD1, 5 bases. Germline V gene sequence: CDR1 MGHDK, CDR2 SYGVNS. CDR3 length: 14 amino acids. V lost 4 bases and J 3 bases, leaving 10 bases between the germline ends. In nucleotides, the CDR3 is TGTGCCAGCAGTGGGGGGACTTATGGAAACACCATATATTTT. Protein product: CASSGGTYGNTIYF.

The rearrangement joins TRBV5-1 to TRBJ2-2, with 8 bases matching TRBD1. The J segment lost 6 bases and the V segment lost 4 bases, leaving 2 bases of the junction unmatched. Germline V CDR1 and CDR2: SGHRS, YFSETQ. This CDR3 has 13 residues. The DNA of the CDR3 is TGCGCCAGCAGCGTACAGGGGGCCGGGGAGCTGTTTTTT. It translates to CASSVQGAGELFF.

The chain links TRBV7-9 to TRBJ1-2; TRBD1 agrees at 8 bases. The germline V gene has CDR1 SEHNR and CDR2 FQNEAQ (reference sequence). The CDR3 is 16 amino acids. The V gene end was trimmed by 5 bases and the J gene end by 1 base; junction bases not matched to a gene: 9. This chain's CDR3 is CASSPLDRGLNYGYTF. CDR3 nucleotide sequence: TGTGCCAGCAGCCCGCTAGACAGGGGCCTTAACTATGGCTACACCTTC.

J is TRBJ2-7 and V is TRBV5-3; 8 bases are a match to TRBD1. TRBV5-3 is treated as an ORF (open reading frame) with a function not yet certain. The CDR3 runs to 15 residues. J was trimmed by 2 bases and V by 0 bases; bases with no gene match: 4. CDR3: CARSLGDRGTYEQYF. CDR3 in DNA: TGTGCCAGAAGCTTGGGCGACAGGGGAACCTACGAGCAGTACTTC.

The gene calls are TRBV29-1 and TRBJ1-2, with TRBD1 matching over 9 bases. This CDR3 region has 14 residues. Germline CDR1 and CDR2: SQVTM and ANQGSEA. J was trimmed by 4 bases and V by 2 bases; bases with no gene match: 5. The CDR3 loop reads CSVELPGQGYGYTF. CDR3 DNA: TGCAGCGTTGAACTACCGGGACAGGGCTATGGCTACACCTTC.

DNA for the CDR3: TGTGCCAGCAGCCCAACGATCGACAGGGTTTATTATGGCTACACCTTC. This translates into CASSPTIDRVYYGYTF. The chain joins TRBV7-2 to TRBJ1-2; 7 bases are shared with TRBD1. The J segment lost 5 bases and the V segment lost 5 bases, leaving 14 bases of the junction unmatched. Germline values: CDR1 SGHTA, CDR2 FQGNSA. The CDR3 runs 16 residues.

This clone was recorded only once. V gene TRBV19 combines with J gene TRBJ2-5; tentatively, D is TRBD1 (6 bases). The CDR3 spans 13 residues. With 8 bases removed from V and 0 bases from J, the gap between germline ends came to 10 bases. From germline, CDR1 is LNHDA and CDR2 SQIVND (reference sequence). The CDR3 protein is CASVGQNQETQYF. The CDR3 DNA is TGTGCCAGTGTTGGACAGAACCAAGAGACCCAGTACTTC.

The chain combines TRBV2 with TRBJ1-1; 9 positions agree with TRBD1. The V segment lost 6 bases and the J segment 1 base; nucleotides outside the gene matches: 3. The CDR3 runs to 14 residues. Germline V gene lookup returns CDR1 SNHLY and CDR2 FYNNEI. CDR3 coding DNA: TGTGCCAGCAGCGCGGGACAGGGGAACACTGAAGCTTTCTTT. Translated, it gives CASSAGQGNTEAFF.

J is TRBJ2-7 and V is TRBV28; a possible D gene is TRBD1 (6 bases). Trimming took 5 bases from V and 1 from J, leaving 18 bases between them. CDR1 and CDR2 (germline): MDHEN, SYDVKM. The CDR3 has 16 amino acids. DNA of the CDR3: TGTGCCAGCAGTATACCGGACAGAAGAGGTTCCTACGAGCAGTACTTC. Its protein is CASSIPDRRGSYEQYF. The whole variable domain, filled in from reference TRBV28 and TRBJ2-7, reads DVKVTQSSRYLVKRTGEKVFLECVQDMDHENMFWYRQDPGLGLRLIYFSYDVKMKEKGDIPEGYSVSREKKERFSLILESASTNQTSMYLCASSIPDRRGSYEQYFGPGTRLTVT.

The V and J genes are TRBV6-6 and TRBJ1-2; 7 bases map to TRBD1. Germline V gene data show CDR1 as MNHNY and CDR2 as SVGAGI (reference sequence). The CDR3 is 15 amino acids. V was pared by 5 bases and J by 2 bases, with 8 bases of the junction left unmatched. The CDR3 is CASSVAGGLNYGYTF. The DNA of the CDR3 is TGTGCCAGCAGTGTCGCAGGGGGGCTAAACTATGGCTACACCTTC.

The CDR3 nucleotides read TGTGCCAGGTTTAGAGGGCGGGAGGAATACGAGCAGTACTTC. The encoded protein is CARFRGREEYEQYF. V gene TRBV27 combines with J gene TRBJ2-7, with 8 bases fitting TRBD2. Per the germline V gene, CDR1 is MNHEY and CDR2 is SMNVEV (reference sequence). Unmatched junction bases numbered 11, after V lost 9 bases and J lost 4 bases. This CDR3 is 14 amino acids long.

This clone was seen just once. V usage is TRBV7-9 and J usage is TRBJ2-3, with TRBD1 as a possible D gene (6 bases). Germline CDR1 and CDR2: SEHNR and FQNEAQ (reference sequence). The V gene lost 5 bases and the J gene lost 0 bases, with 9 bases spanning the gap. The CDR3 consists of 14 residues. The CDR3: CASSPGTSTDTQYF. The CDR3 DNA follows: TGTGCCAGCAGCCCCGGGACAAGCACAGATACGCAGTATTTT.

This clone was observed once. CDR3 in DNA: TGTGCCAGCAGCTTGAGCCCCAGGGGCAAACTGAACTATGGCTACACCTTC. As protein: CASSLSPRGKLNYGYTF. V usage is TRBV5-6 and J usage is TRBJ1-2, with D possibly matching TRBD1 (6 bases). Germline CDR1 reads SGHDT; CDR2 reads YYEEEE. The CDR3 spans 17 residues. The V end lost 1 base, the J end lost 2 bases, and 18 bases lay between the germline ends.

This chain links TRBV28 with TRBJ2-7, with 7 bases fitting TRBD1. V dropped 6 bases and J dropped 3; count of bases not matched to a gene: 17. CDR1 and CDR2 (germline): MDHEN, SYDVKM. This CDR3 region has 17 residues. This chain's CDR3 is CASSLGGPSSKIYEQYF. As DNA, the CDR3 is TGTGCCAGCAGCCTAGGGGGCCCGTCCAGTAAGATCTACGAGCAGTACTTC. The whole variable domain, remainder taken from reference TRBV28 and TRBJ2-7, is DVKVTQSSRYLVKRTGEKVFLECVQDMDHENMFWYRQDPGLGLRLIYFSYDVKMKEKGDIPEGYSVSREKKERFSLILESASTNQTSMYLCASSLGGPSSKIYEQYFGPGTRLTVT.